This TCR beta chain was sequenced during a study of T cell repertoires in cytomegalovirus infection. Study-wide points: HLA-C-restricted, CMV-specific TCR beta clonotypes were dominant ex vivo.

One entry per CDR3 protein, called by TCRdb with MiXCR from the reads. In the table there are some 480,000 distinct CDR3 sequences, 30% to 35% of which are singletons. As to this clonotype: What it binds is not known.

Germline V CDR1 and CDR2: SGHNT, YYREEE (reference sequence). Trimming shortened V by 2 bases and J by 5 bases, and 11 bases separated the two germline ends. The CDR3 covers 13 residues. This TCR came from a human donor in good health (CMV status not recorded). Some clones in this sample may be carry-over from other donors' samples. The sequences come from cultured PBMCs, collected from culture after CMV antigen stimulation. The chain uses TRBV5-4 and TRBJ2-7; D tentatively fits TRBD1 or TRBD2 (6 bases each). The CDR3 sequence: CASSFIGGDEQYF. CDR3 DNA: TGTGCCAGCAGCTTTATCGGGGGCGACGAGCAGTACTTC.